This TCR beta chain stems from a study of cytomegalovirus exposure and HLA in healthy donors. Study-level findings and limits: Cytomegalovirus status, reportedly, was diagnosed with high specificity and sensitivity by the classifier. Specificity of three CMV-associated chains for CMV antigens was verified in vitro. Serostatus for CMV was the only available immune exposure information.

Primers: 60 Vbeta forward and 13 Jbeta reverse. In the study's own analysis: Per a later analysis, the number of unique TCR beta chains was about 80 million, of which around 9.9 million were shared. Method: immunoSEQ multiplex PCR; TCRdb's copy keeps in-frame clones and lacks some. V and J calls and clone size are those listed in that table; D and trimming were worked out from the DNA. The table has 110,000 or so clones, roughly three quarters seen once. The CDR3 has 15 residues. Germline CDR1 reads GTSNPN; CDR2 reads SVGIG (reference sequence). V shed 3 bases and J shed 8 bases, with 19 bases lying between them. In the case of this clone: As yet, its antigen is unknown.

The receptor's source is a woman in her thirties or forties in good health and CMV-seropositive. The V call is TRBV30, the J call TRBJ1-4; the D gene is possibly TRBD1 (6 bases). The source material was PBMCs. The CDR3 DNA sequence: TGTGCCTGGAGGGCCTACGCGGGGGGCGGCGAAAAACTGTTTTTT. Translating gives CAWRAYAGGGEKLFF.